This T cell receptor beta chain was found in a study of blood T cell repertoires in COVID-19. The assay was immunoSEQ multiplex PCR, and TCRdb's table has in-frame clones only and misses some. The sample carries approximately 37,000 clones, approximately 88% recorded once. V was pared by 1 base and J by 5 bases, with 5 bases between. This CDR3 comprises 12 residues. Germline V lookup: CDR1 LGHDT, CDR2 YNNKEL (reference sequence). Sample: peripheral blood. The chain employs TRBV3-1 (or the pseudogene TRBV3-2) and TRBJ1-2; D may be TRBD1 (5 bases). The sequence was obtained from a woman between 65 and 79 years old with acute or convalescent COVID-19. CDR3 in amino acids: CASSQGQYGYTF. The CDR3 nucleotides read TGTGCCAGCAGCCAAGGACAGTATGGCTACACCTTC.